The rows below give T cell receptor beta chains drawn from one sample of a study of cytomegalovirus exposure and HLA in healthy donors. Sequencing was performed with immunoSEQ multiplex PCR; in TCRdb, only in-frame clones are kept and a portion is missing. The sample records 150,000 to 200,000 clones, 60% to 85% being singletons. The sample taken for sequencing was PBMCs. These TCRs come from a female donor in good health and CMV-seronegative. CDR3s include the opening cysteine and the closing phenylalanine or tryptophan. A D gene is named only where the DNA matches it firmly. A row's size may be missing; if present it is once, few, many or a size class.

TRBD1	TRBJ1-2	TRBV7-3	few	CASTPTGDYGYTF	TGTGCCAGCACCCCGACAGGGGACTATGGCTACACCTTC
.	TRBJ1-3	TRBV5-5	once	CASSLEQRYSGNTIYF	TGTGCCAGCAGCTTGGAACAGAGATACTCTGGAAACACCATATATTTT
TRBD1	TRBJ2-7	TRBV27	.	CASRKGGTGLREQYF	TGTGCCAGCAGGAAGGGGGGGACAGGGTTACGTGAGCAGTACTTC
TRBD1	TRBJ2-7	TRBV7-9	.	CASSPETGAYEQYF	TGTGCCAGCAGCCCGGAGACAGGGGCCTACGAGCAGTACTTC
.	TRBJ1-1	TRBV12-5	.	CASGLNEDTEAFF	TGTGCTAGTGGTTTGAATGAGGACACTGAAGCTTTCTTT
.	TRBJ1-2	TRBV15	.	CATSSGRGARGYTF	TGTGCCACCAGCAGTGGGCGGGGGGCGAGAGGCTACACCTTC
.	TRBJ2-1	TRBV2	.	CASTGYNEQFF	TGTGCCAGCACGGGTTACAATGAGCAGTTCTTC
.	TRBJ1-3	TRBV29-1	.	CSANPKEPGNTIYF	TGCAGCGCCAACCCAAAGGAGCCCGGAAACACCATATATTTT
TRBD2	TRBJ2-3	TRBV2	.	CASRKTSGRASDTQYF	TGTGCCAGCAGGAAGACTAGCGGGAGGGCCTCAGATACGCAGTATTTT
.	TRBJ1-4	TRBV2	.	CASSNNEKLFF	TGTGCCAGCAGCAATAATGAAAAACTGTTTTTT
TRBD1	TRBJ2-5	TRBV6-5	.	CASSYPGQGAGETQYF	TGTGCCAGCAGTTACCCCGGGCAGGGGGCGGGGGAGACCCAGTACTTC
TRBD1	TRBJ1-5	TRBV5-6	.	CASSPGGQGTHQPQHF	TGTGCCAGCAGCCCGGGGGGACAGGGGACGCATCAGCCCCAGCATTTT
TRBD2	TRBJ2-7	TRBV15	.	CATSRDLGGRRYEQYF	TGTGCCACCAGCAGAGATCTTGGCGGGAGGAGGTACGAGCAGTACTTC
.	TRBJ2-5	TRBV19	.	CASSMAGIETQYF	TGTGCCAGTAGTATGGCGGGGATCGAGACCCAGTACTTC
TRBD1	TRBJ1-1	TRBV27	.	CASSKGQKTEAFF	TGTGCCAGCAGTAAGGGACAGAAAACTGAAGCTTTCTTT
.	TRBJ1-4	TRBV5-1	.	CASSLGPKGSEKLFF	TGCGCCAGCAGCTTGGGGCCAAAGGGGTCGGAAAAACTGTTTTTT
TRBD1	TRBJ1-2	TRBV18	.	CASSPPGGQGPIYGYTF	TGTGCCAGCTCACCACCGGGAGGACAGGGGCCTATCTATGGCTACACCTTC
TRBD2	TRBJ2-5	TRBV27	once	CASSLAASGGATQYF	TGTGCCAGCAGTTTAGCCGCTAGCGGGGGTGCTACCCAGTACTTC
TRBD2	TRBJ2-3	TRBV19	.	CASSRYAGGEIDTQYF	TGTGCCAGTAGTAGGTATGCGGGAGGTGAGATAGATACGCAGTATTTT
.	TRBJ1-1	TRBV7-8	.	CASSTGHLNTEAFF	TGTGCCAGCAGCACAGGACATCTGAACACTGAAGCTTTCTTT
TRBD1	TRBJ2-3	TRBV29-1	.	CSVDRGPDTQYF	TGCAGCGTTGACAGGGGGCCAGATACGCAGTATTTT
.	TRBJ1-1	TRBV29-1	once	CSVVKSPFLGQGIEVEAFF	TGCAGCGTTGTCAAGTCCCCATTTTTGGGGCAGGGTATAGAAGTGGAAGCTTTCTTT
.	TRBJ1-1	TRBV19	.	CASSISWSTGGTEAFF	TGTGCCAGTAGTATAAGTTGGAGTACTGGTGGGACTGAAGCTTTCTTT
TRBD2	TRBJ2-5	TRBV7-3	.	CASREAGIETQYF	TGTGCCAGCCGGGAGGCCGGGATAGAGACCCAGTACTTC
.	TRBJ1-1	TRBV7-2	.	CASSLTASNTEAFF	TGTGCCAGCAGCTTGACTGCTTCGAACACTGAAGCTTTCTTT
TRBD2	TRBJ2-3	TRBV7-8	.	CASSLVVAGVADTQYF	TGTGCCAGCAGCTTAGTAGTCGCGGGAGTCGCAGATACGCAGTATTTT
.	TRBJ1-1	TRBV6-6	.	CASSPRVQGSTEAFF	TGTGCCAGCAGCCCCAGGGTCCAGGGTAGCACTGAAGCTTTCTTT
.	TRBJ1-2	TRBV4-2	few	CASAAGVGYGYTF	TGTGCCAGCGCCGCCGGGGTGGGGTATGGCTACACCTTC
.	TRBJ2-5	TRBV28	.	CASSLPSEGQETQYF	TGTGCCAGCAGTTTACCATCGGAGGGCCAAGAGACCCAGTACTTC
.	TRBJ1-3	TRBV13	.	CASRPDGGGNTIYF	TGTGCCAGCAGACCAGACGGCGGGGGAAACACCATATATTTT
TRBD2	TRBJ2-2	TRBV27	.	CASSLRLAGVGELFF	TGTGCCAGCAGTTTGCGGCTAGCGGGAGTCGGGGAGCTGTTTTTT
TRBD2	TRBJ2-1	TRBV19	.	CASSSLAGGPNEQFF	TGTGCCAGTAGTTCTTTAGCGGGGGGGCCTAATGAGCAGTTCTTC
.	TRBJ2-2	TRBV2	.	CASSDRGTGELFF	TGTGCCAGCAGTGATCGAGGTACCGGGGAGCTGTTTTTT
.	TRBJ2-7	TRBV27	.	CATSLSLTSYEQYF	TGTGCCACCAGTTTATCCCTAACCTCCTACGAGCAGTACTTC
.	TRBJ2-7	TRBV9	.	CASSVGGMFSEQYF	TGTGCCAGCAGCGTAGGAGGGATGTTCTCCGAGCAGTACTTC
TRBD1	TRBJ1-1	TRBV2	.	CASSAQGQGVSEAFF	TGTGCCAGCAGTGCGCAGGGACAGGGGGTTTCTGAAGCTTTCTTT
TRBD1	TRBJ2-7	TRBV4-1	.	CASSQDILITGQGYEQYF	TGCGCCAGCAGCCAAGATATCCTAATAACGGGACAGGGGTACGAGCAGTACTTC
.	TRBJ2-7	TRBV7-8	.	CASSLTYLDEQYF	TGTGCCAGCAGTTTAACTTACCTTGACGAGCAGTACTTC
TRBD2	TRBJ2-3	TRBV5-4	.	CASSGGLADTDTQYF	TGTGCCAGCAGCGGGGGACTAGCGGACACAGATACGCAGTATTTT
TRBD1	TRBJ2-3	TRBV18	.	CASSPMAGQVGDTQYF	TGTGCCAGCTCACCAATGGCCGGACAGGTTGGAGATACGCAGTATTTT